This TCR beta chain was recovered during a study of glioma-infiltrating T cells. V shed 7 bases and J 6 bases; nucleotides not matched to a gene: 11. The germline CDR1 and CDR2 sequences are LNHDA and SQIVND (reference sequence). The CDR3 is made up of 16 amino acids. TCR alpha and beta CDR3 regions were amplified from RNA using iRepertoire nested multiplex PCR. TCRdb processed the multiplex PCR reads anew with MiXCR; each CDR3 protein has one entry. The table shows fewer than 250,000 distinct CDR3 sequences, with about 31% occurring only once. The sample consisted of glioma tissue, nonneoplastic brain tissue, or PBMCs (not recorded which). This receptor was taken from a human donor with low-grade glioma or glioblastoma, undergoing nonglioma brain surgery, or in good health (not recorded which). The chain couples TRBV19 to TRBJ2-2; 10 bases agree with TRBD2. CDR3 nucleotide sequence: TGTGCCAGTACCCTGGTTGGGACTAGCGCCGCCGGGGAGCTGTTTTTT. Translated: CASTLVGTSAAGELFF.